This T cell receptor (beta chain) stems from a study of T-cell reconstitution after alpha-beta-depleted transplantation in children. Study-level results: At the one-year point after transplant, T-cell counts and TCRbeta diversity were found to come mostly from T cells that had been newly produced. Surviving recipient T cells and thymic progenitors accounted for the high day-60 TCRbeta diversity observed in some patients. The origin of alpha-beta T cells about two months after transplant was reportedly several hundred expanded graft clones.

Trimming shortened V by 7 bases and J by 1 base, and 15 bases separated the two germline ends. The CDR3 extends over 14 amino acids. Germline V gives CDR1 SQVTM, CDR2 ANQGSEA. TCRbeta library preparation incorporated unique molecular identifiers. A single record per CDR3 protein comes from TCRdb applying MiXCR to the PCR reads. The data contain roughly 500,000 distinct CDR3 sequences, approximately 10% of them seen just once; the ten biggest clones take up 2%. This clonotype was observed at least ten times. The antigen remains undetermined. This clonotype originated in a child aged 2 to 9 with inherited bone marrow failure, due to receive a stem cell transplant. The sequencing used PBMCs, collected before TCRalphabeta/CD19-depleted stem cell transplant. The chain uses TRBV29-1 and TRBJ2-3, with D possibly TRBD1 on 6 matching bases. CDR3 sequence reads: CSALPGHRTDTQYF. In nucleotides, the CDR3 is TGCAGCGCCCTCCCGGGACATCGCACAGATACGCAGTATTTT.